The T cell receptor (beta chain) under discussion was sequenced for a study of neurological immune-mediated disorders. Study context: Of the approximately 34 patients with multiple sclerosis, some 31 had relapsing-remitting MS, whereas the remaining 3 had secondary progressive MS. Whole-study results and caveats: When the repertoires were grouped phylogenetically, those of 18 of the 34 multiple sclerosis patients came together in a single cluster of related CDR3 sequences, which points to a possible repertoire-level signature.

5'RACE employing 10-nucleotide random UMIs yielded the cDNA. TCRdb reanalysed the 5' RACE reads using MiXCR and keeps one entry per CDR3 protein. This sample has about 19,000 distinct CDR3 sequences, with 2% to 3% found just once. Trimming removed 8 bases from V and 2 bases from J, with 13 bases in between. CDR3 length equals 14 residues. Looked up from germline, CDR1 is SNHLY and CDR2 is FYNNEI. This clonotype was recorded many times. Antigen unknown. Sequenced input: PBMCs. This TCR came from a woman between 18 and 30 years old with multiple sclerosis. The chain couples TRBV2 to TRBJ1-5; D not certain. In DNA, the CDR3 is TGTGCCAGCGAAAGGGCCGGCGGCAATCAGCCCCAGCATTTT. Protein sequence: CASERAGGNQPQHF.